This TCR beta chain is drawn from a study of cytomegalovirus exposure and HLA in healthy donors. Study-level results: The study flagged about 150 TCR beta chains as cytomegalovirus-associated. Rarity marked most TCR sequences, yet some public TCRs occurred in many donors.

Clones were sequenced by immunoSEQ multiplex PCR, and TCRdb holds only the in-frame ones, with some missing. The sample records under 300,000 clones, just over 85% being singletons. This clone was counted a few times. Its target is unknown. After removal of 5 bases from V and 3 bases from J, the junction contained 6 bases not matched to a gene. CDR3 length: 14 residues. CDR1 is GTSNPN and CDR2 is SVGIG in the germline V gene (reference sequence). The chain couples TRBV30 to TRBJ2-1; TRBD2 aligns across 8 bases. Source material: PBMCs. The sequence was obtained from a young woman in good health and CMV-seronegative. CDR3 nucleotide sequence: TGTGCCTGGTACCTAGCGGGCTTCTACAATGAGCAGTTCTTC. It specifies CAWYLAGFYNEQFF.